The 10 T cell receptor beta chains presented below share a single source sample, sequenced in a study of identifying expanded T cells in peripheral blood. Assay: immunoSEQ multiplex PCR; the TCRdb copy retains only in-frame clones and omits some. This sample has around 60,000 clones, with approximately 83% found just once. The sample was blood. The receptors originated from a person aged 18 to 75 in good health.

The chain carries TRBV5-6 and TRBJ1-2; D is unclear. With 4 bases removed from V and 4 bases from J, the gap between germline ends came to 11 bases. Per germline, CDR1 SGHDT and CDR2 YYEEEE. This CDR3 has 13 amino acids. The CDR3 reads CASSPRGPYGYTF. The CDR3 nucleotides read TGTGCCAGCAGCCCCCGGGGTCCCTATGGCTACACCTTC.

The chain combines TRBV7-2 with TRBJ2-3, with D possibly matching TRBD2 (6 bases). V lost 0 bases, J lost 2 bases, and 6 bases lay in between. This CDR3 spans 14 amino acids. Germline V gene lookup returns CDR1 SGHTA and CDR2 FQGNSA. DNA for the CDR3: TGTGCCAGCAGCTTAGCGGGACTCACAGATACGCAGTATTTT. Translation: CASSLAGLTDTQYF.

Details on this clone: The sample carries other DNA sequences with the same CDR3. The chain is built from TRBV5-1 and TRBJ1-4, with D possibly TRBD1 on 5 matching bases. CDR3 length: 14 residues. The V gene's germline CDR1 is SGHRS and CDR2 YFSETQ. V was cut by 1 base and J by 7 bases, with 11 bases left in between. In DNA form, the CDR3 reads TGCGCCAGCAGCTTGCGGCAGGGTAGTGAAAAACTGTTTTTT. Translated: CASSLRQGSEKLFF.

The chain links TRBV27 to TRBJ1-1, with D unresolved. The germline V and J ends were trimmed by 3 bases and 0 bases, with 5 bases remaining between them. This CDR3 contains 13 residues. In germline, CDR1 is MNHEY, CDR2 SMNVEV (reference sequence). The CDR3 sequence: CASSFRMNTEAFF. In nucleotides, the CDR3 is TGTGCCAGCAGTTTCCGTATGAACACTGAAGCTTTCTTT.

This clone was detected once. V and J are TRBV7-4 and TRBJ1-1; 9 nucleotides line up with TRBD1. Germline V CDR1 and CDR2: SGHVT, SQSDAQ. V lost 1 base, J lost 7 bases, and 22 bases stayed unmatched. CDR3 length: 20 amino acids. The CDR3 nucleotides read TGTGCCAGCAGCTTAGGCCGGGACAGGGCAATTTACCCTCCCGACGGTGAAGCTTTCTTT. Translating gives CASSLGRDRAIYPPDGEAFF. Looking up the rest from reference TRBV7-4 and TRBJ1-1 gives the full variable domain: GAGVSQSPRYKVAKRGRDVALRCDSISGHVTLYWYRQTLGQGSEVLTYSQSDAQRDKSGRPSGRFSAERPERSVSTLKIQRTEQGDSAVYLCASSLGRDRAIYPPDGEAFFGQGTRLTVV.

The chain has TRBV5-1 and TRBJ1-1, with 7 bases aligning to TRBD1. V was clipped by 2 bases and J by 1 base; unmatched bases: 2. CDR1 is SGHRS, CDR2 YFSETQ, per germline. The CDR3 is 14 amino acids. Here the CDR3 reads CASSFGTENTEAFF. CDR3 in DNA: TGCGCCAGCAGCTTCGGGACAGAGAACACTGAAGCTTTCTTT.

The J gene is TRBJ1-1, the V gene TRBV18; unclear D gene. There are 13 residues in the CDR3. The germline gives CDR1 KGHSH, CDR2 LQKENI. V lost 2 bases and J 3 bases, leaving 7 bases between the germline ends. CDR3 loop: CASSPGVDTEAFF. DNA for the CDR3: TGTGCCAGCTCACCAGGGGTCGACACTGAAGCTTTCTTT. Full variable domain (outside the CDR3, taken from reference TRBV18 and TRBJ1-1): NAGVMQNPRHLVRRRGQEARLRCSPMKGHSHVYWYRQLPEEGLKFMVYLQKENIIDESGMPKERFSAEFPKEGPSILRIQQVVRGDSAAYFCASSPGVDTEAFFGQGTRLTVV.

The V call is TRBV4-3, the J call TRBJ2-7; D remains ambiguous. The CDR3 is made up of 14 amino acids. V was pared by 0 bases and J by 7 bases, with 13 bases between. Looked up from germline, CDR1 is LGHNA and CDR2 is YSLEER. CDR3 loop: CASSQEAYLGEQYF. CDR3 sequence (DNA): TGCGCCAGCAGCCAAGAGGCCTACCTCGGGGAGCAGTACTTC.

The gene calls are TRBV29-1 and TRBJ2-1, with D perhaps TRBD1 (5 bases). CDR3 size: 15 residues. The V end lost 3 bases, the J end lost 4 bases, and 16 bases lay between the germline ends. CDR1 is SQVTM and CDR2 is ANQGSEA in the germline V gene. The CDR3 protein is CSVEGRAGGYNEQFF. CDR3 bases: TGCAGCGTTGAGGGCAGGGCTGGTGGGTACAATGAGCAGTTCTTC.

The J gene is TRBJ1-3, the V gene TRBV19; a possible D gene is TRBD1 (5 bases). Trimming pared 8 bases from V and 4 bases from J, leaving 21 bases between. Germline V CDR1 and CDR2: LNHDA, SQIVND (reference sequence). The CDR3 is 16 residues long. CDR3 sequence: CASRGGGAPSGNTIYF. For the CDR3, the DNA is TGTGCCAGTCGGGGAGGAGGGGCTCCCTCAGGAAACACCATATATTTT.